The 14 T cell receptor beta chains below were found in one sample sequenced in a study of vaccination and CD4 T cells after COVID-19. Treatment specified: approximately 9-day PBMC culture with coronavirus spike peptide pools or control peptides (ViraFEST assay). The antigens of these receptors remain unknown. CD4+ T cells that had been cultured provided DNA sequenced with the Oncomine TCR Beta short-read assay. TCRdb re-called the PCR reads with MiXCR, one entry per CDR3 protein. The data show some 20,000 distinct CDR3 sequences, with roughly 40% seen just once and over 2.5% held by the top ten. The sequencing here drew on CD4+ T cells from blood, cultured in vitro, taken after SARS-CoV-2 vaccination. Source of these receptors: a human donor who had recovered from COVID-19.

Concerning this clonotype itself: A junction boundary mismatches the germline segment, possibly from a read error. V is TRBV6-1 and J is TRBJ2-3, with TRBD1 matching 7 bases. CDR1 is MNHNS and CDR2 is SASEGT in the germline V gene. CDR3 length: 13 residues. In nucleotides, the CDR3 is TGTGTCAGCACTGGACAGGGCACAGATACGCAGTATTTT. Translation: CVSTGQGTDTQYF.

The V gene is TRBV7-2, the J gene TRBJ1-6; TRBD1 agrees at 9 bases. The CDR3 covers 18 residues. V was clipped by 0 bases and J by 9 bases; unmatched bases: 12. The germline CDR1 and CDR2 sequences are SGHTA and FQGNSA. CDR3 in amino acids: CASSLATDRGTLGSPLHF. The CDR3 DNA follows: TGTGCCAGCAGCTTAGCGACAGACAGGGGGACCCTGGGTTCACCCCTCCACTTT.

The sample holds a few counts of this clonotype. The CDR3 protein is CATQTGGGDTQYF. CDR3 sequence (DNA): TGTGCGACACAAACGGGAGGAGGAGATACGCAGTATTTT. The chain combines TRBV15 with TRBJ2-3, with TRBD2 identical over 7 bases. CDR1 and CDR2 (germline): LNHNV, YYDKDF (reference sequence). The CDR3 spans 13 residues.

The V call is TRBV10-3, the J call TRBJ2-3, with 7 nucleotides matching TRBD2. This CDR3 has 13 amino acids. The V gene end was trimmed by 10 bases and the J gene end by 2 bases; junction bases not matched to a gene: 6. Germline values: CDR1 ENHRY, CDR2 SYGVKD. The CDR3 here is CATSSGITDTQYF. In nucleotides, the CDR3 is TGTGCCACCTCTAGCGGCATCACAGATACGCAGTATTTT.

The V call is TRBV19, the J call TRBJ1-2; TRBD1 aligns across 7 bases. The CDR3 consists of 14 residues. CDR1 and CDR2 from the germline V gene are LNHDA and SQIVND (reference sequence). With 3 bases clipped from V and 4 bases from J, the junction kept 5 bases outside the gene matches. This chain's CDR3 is CASSIDRAAYGYTF. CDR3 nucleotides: TGTGCCAGTAGTATTGACAGGGCGGCCTATGGCTACACCTTC.

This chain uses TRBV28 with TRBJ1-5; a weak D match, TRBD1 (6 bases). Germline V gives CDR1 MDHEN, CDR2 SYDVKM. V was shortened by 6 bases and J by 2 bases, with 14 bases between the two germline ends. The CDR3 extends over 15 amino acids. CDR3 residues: CASREQGKGNQPQHF. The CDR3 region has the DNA TGTGCCAGCAGAGAACAGGGAAAGGGCAATCAGCCCCAGCATTTT.

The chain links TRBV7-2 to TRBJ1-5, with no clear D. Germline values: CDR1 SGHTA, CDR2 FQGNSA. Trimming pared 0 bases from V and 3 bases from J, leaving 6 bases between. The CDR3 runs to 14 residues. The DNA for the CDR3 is TGTGCCAGCAGCTTAGCAGGGATCAATCAGCCCCAGCATTTT. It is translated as CASSLAGINQPQHF.

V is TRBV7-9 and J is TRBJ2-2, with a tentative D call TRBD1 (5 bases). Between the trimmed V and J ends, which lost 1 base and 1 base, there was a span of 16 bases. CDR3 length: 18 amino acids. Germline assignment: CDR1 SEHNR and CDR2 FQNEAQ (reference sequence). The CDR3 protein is CASSLGMAGLMNTGELFF. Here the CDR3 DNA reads TGTGCCAGCAGCTTAGGTATGGCAGGGCTTATGAACACCGGGGAGCTGTTTTTT.

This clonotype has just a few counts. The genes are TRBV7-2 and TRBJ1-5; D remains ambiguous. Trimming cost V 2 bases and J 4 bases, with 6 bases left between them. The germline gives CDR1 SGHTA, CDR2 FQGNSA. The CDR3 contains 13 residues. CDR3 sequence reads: CASSLRTNQPQHF. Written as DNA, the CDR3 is TGTGCCAGCAGCTTACGGACTAATCAGCCCCAGCATTTT.

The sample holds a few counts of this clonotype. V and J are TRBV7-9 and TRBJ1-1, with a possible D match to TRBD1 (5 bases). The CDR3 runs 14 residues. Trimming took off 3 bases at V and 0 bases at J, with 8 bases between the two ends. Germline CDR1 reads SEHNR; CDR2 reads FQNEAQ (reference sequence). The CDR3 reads CASSLGRLNTEAFF. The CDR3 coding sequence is TGTGCCAGCAGCTTGGGACGGCTGAACACTGAAGCTTTCTTT. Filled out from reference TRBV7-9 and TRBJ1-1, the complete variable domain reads DTGVSQNPRHKITKRGQNVTFRCDPISEHNRLYWYRQTLGQGPEFLTYFQNEAQLEKSRLLSDRFSAERPKGSFSTLEIQRTEQGDSAMYLCASSLGRLNTEAFFGQGTRLTVV.

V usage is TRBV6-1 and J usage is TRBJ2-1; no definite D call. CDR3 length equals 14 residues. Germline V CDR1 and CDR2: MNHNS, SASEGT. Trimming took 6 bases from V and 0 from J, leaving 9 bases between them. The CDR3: CASSPLSSYNEQFF. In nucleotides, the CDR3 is TGTGCCAGCAGCCCCTTGAGCTCCTACAATGAGCAGTTCTTC.

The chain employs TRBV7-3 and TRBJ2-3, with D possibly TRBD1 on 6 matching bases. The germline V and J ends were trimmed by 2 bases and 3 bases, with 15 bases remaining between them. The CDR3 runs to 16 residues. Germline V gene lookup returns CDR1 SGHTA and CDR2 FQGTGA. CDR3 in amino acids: CASSLEGDASTDTQYF. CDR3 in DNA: TGTGCCAGCAGCTTAGAGGGGGATGCGAGTACAGATACGCAGTATTTT.

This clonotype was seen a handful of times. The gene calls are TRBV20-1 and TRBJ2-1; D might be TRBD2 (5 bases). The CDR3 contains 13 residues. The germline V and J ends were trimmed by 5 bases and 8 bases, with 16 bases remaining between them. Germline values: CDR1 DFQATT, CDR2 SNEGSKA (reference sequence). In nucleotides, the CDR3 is TGCAGTGCTGACCGAGGGATAATCCATGAGCAGTTCTTC. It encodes CSADRGIIHEQFF.

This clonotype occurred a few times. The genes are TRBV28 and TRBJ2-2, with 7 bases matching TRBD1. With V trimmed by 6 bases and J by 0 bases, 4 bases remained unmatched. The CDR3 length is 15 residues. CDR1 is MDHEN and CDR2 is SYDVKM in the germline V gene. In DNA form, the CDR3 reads TGTGCCAGCAGCCGCGGACAGGCGAACACCGGGGAGCTGTTTTTT. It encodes CASSRGQANTGELFF.